This TCR beta chain was profiled in a study of blood T cell repertoires in COVID-19. The wider study: T cells, B-cell-depleted T cells, or PBMCs supplied cDNA or gDNA.

Assay used: immunoSEQ multiplex PCR; TCRdb lists only in-frame clones, some missing. The sample carries approximately 40,000 clones, 89% recorded once. J was trimmed by 5 bases and V by 6 bases; bases with no gene match: 7. Germline CDR1 and CDR2: MNHEY and SVGAGI. The CDR3 contains 15 residues. The sequencing input was peripheral blood. The chain employs TRBV6-5 and TRBJ2-2; 9 bases agree with TRBD2. This TCR came from a human donor in a cohort sampled during active COVID-19. The CDR3 loop is CASSGSGRRTGELFF. In nucleotides, the CDR3 is TGTGCCAGCAGCGGTAGCGGGAGAAGGACCGGGGAGCTGTTTTTT.